The rows below give T cell receptor beta chains drawn from one sample of a study of T cell changes during pregnancy in multiple sclerosis. Repertoires were generated with immunoSEQ multiplex PCR, while TCRdb's copy carries only in-frame clones and drops some. The data contain fewer than 60,000 clones, roughly 91% of them seen just once; the ten biggest clones take up approximately 1.2%. The specimen comprised peripheral blood, sampled in the second trimester of pregnancy. The receptor set was obtained from a female donor with multiple sclerosis, enrolled in a pregnancy study. The CDR3 runs from the conserved cysteine through the conserved F or W. The order of the fields is clone size, D gene, V gene, J gene, CDR3 DNA, CDR3 protein. D genes are given only for firm matches. For some rows the clone size is stated as once, few or many, or as a class when expanded; others skip it.

NA	NA	TRBV10-3	TRBJ1-1	TGTGCCATCAGTGACCCGGGAAGGCAGAACACTGAAGCTTTCTTT	CAISDPGRQNTEAFF
NA	NA	TRBV28	TRBJ1-5	TGTGCCAGCAGTATCTCCGGGACTCAGGGCGGGGATCAGCCCCAGCATTTT	CASSISGTQGGDQPQHF
NA	NA	TRBV6-1	TRBJ2-7	TGTGCCAGCAGTAGACAGGTCCTCTACGAGCAGTACTTC	CASSRQVLYEQYF
NA	NA	TRBV27	TRBJ1-2	TGTGCCAGCAGTTCCCCCGGCAGGGGTCCCGGGAGGTACTATGGCTACACCTTC	CASSSPGRGPGRYYGYTF
NA	TRBD1	TRBV5-6	TRBJ1-3	TGTGCCAGCAGCTGGGGACAGCTCTCTGGAAACACCATATATTTT	CASSWGQLSGNTIYF
NA	NA	TRBV30	TRBJ1-5	TGTGCCTGGAGTGCATACAGGGTTTATCAGCCCCAGCATTTT	CAWSAYRVYQPQHF
NA	NA	TRBV27	TRBJ2-1	TGTGCCAGCAGTTTTTCCGCGGGGGCTTTCTACAATGAGCAGTTCTTC	CASSFSAGAFYNEQFF
NA	NA	TRBV19	TRBJ1-6	TGTGCCAGGCCTAGGACACGCTTCTATAATTCACCCCTCCACTTT	CARPRTRFYNSPLHF
NA	TRBD2	TRBV5-1	TRBJ2-7	TGCGCCAGCAGCTTGGACGGGACTAGCGGGGGAGACGAGCAGTACTTC	CASSLDGTSGGDEQYF
NA	NA	TRBV5-1	TRBJ2-1	TGCGCCAGCAGCCCGGGACAAGTGGAAGAGCAGTTCTTC	CASSPGQVEEQFF
NA	NA	TRBV30	TRBJ1-1	TGTGCCGGGGGGAAGGGCCCTGAAGCTTTCTTT	CAGGKGPEAFF
NA	NA	TRBV10-3	TRBJ1-2	TGTGCCATCAGTGACAGGGGCTGGGGTGGCTACACCTTC	CAISDRGWGGYTF
NA	NA	TRBV21-1	TRBJ1-1	TGTGCCAGCAGCCAGATACAGGGGGAAAACACTGAAGCTTTCTTT	CASSQIQGENTEAFF
once	NA	TRBV5-5	TRBJ1-1	TGTGCCAGCAGCCCCCTCGGGGGGCTGAACACTGAAGCTTTCTTT	CASSPLGGLNTEAFF
NA	NA	TRBV6-6	TRBJ1-1	TGTGCCACCACCCGGGGAACGAGATCGCCCGAAGCTTTCTTT	CATTRGTRSPEAFF
NA	NA	TRBV30	TRBJ2-6	TGTGCCTCGACAGGCCCCTCTGGGGCCAACGTCCTGACTTTC	CASTGPSGANVLTF
once	TRBD2	TRBV10-3	TRBJ2-3	TGTGCCATACGCGCGGGGGGGGCTGGAGATACGCAGTATTTT	CAIRAGGAGDTQYF
NA	TRBD1	TRBV9	TRBJ2-1	TGTGCCAGCAGCGCCGACGCCGGGACAGTCTACAATGAGCAGTTCTTC	CASSADAGTVYNEQFF
NA	TRBD1	TRBV28	TRBJ1-2	TGTGCCAGCGCCACAGGGGTCGGCTATGGCTACACCTTC	CASATGVGYGYTF
NA	TRBD1	TRBV28	TRBJ1-2	TGTGCCAGGAGGGACAGGGGAAACTATGGCTACACCTTC	CARRDRGNYGYTF
NA	TRBD1	TRBV18	TRBJ1-5	TGTGCCAGCTCACCGGGACAGCAAATCGTCCAGCCCCAGCATTTT	CASSPGQQIVQPQHF
NA	NA	TRBV21-1	TRBJ1-5	TGTGCCAGCAGCAAAGAATTTCGAGGAGGTGATCAGCCCCAGCATTTT	CASSKEFRGGDQPQHF
NA	NA	TRBV7-9	TRBJ1-4	TGTGCCAGCAGCTTAGGCAGTTTTAATGAAAAACTGTTTTTT	CASSLGSFNEKLFF
NA	TRBD1	TRBV5-1	TRBJ2-7	TGCGCCAGCAGCACACAGGGGGCCGGGAACGAGCAGTACTTC	CASSTQGAGNEQYF
few	NA	TRBV15	TRBJ1-2	TGTGCCACCAGCAGGGTCGCGAGCTATGGCTACACCTTC	CATSRVASYGYTF
once	NA	TRBV10-3	TRBJ2-5	TGTGCCATCAGTGATCCGGAATATCAATGGGGCCCCCAAGAGACCCAGTACTTC	CAISDPEYQWGPQETQYF
NA	NA	TRBV11-2	TRBJ1-1	TGTGCCAGCAGCTTAGATCCGGGACACTTGAACACTGAAGCTTTCTTT	CASSLDPGHLNTEAFF
NA	NA	TRBV6-6	TRBJ1-1	TGTGCCAGCAGTTACTCGGAGATTACACACACTGAAGCTTTCTTT	CASSYSEITHTEAFF
NA	NA	TRBV5-6	TRBJ2-3	TGTGCCAGCAGCTTGGCCCGAGATACGCAGTATTTT	CASSLARDTQYF
NA	NA	TRBV7-8	TRBJ1-1	TGTGCCAGCAGCTCTAAAATTGGGGGCGGAAACACTGAAGCTTTCTTT	CASSSKIGGGNTEAFF
NA	NA	TRBV6-5	TRBJ2-4	TGTGCCAGCAGTTACACGGGCATTCAGTACTTC	CASSYTGIQYF
NA	TRBD1	TRBV4-2	TRBJ2-5	TGTGCCAGCAGCCGTACAGGGGTCGAAGAGACCCAGTACTTC	CASSRTGVEETQYF
NA	NA	TRBV5-1	TRBJ1-2	TGCGCCAGCAGCGGCGATTCTCCCTCGGGGGGCTACACCTTC	CASSGDSPSGGYTF
NA	NA	TRBV5-1	TRBJ2-7	TGCGCCAGCAGCCAACCCCCTCTACAGAAGTACTCCTACGAGCAGTACTTC	CASSQPPLQKYSYEQYF